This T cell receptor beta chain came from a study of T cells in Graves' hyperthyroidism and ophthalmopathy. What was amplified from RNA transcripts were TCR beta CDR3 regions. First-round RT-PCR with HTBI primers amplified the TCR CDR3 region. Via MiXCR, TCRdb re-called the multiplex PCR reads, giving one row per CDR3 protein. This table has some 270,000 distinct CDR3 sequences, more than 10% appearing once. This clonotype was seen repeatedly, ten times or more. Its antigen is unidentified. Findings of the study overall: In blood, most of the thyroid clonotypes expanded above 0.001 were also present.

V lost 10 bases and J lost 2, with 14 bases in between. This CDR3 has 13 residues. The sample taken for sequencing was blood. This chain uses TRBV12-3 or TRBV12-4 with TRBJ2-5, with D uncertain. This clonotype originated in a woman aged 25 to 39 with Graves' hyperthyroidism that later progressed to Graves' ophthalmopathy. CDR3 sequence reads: CATQDLGQETQYF. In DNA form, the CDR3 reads TGTGCCACGCAAGATCTGGGGCAAGAGACCCAGTACTTC.